The clone carrying this T cell receptor beta chain was detected many times. Its antigen is undetermined. With around 490 ng total RNA as template and a constant-region primer, TCR beta cDNA was made. It was through three nested multiplex PCR rounds of slightly modified ARM-PCR that TCR beta libraries arose. It was with TRBV1-TRBV30 forward primers and a C-beta reverse primer that the first two PCR rounds were run, at around 11 cycles each. From the multiplex PCR reads, TCRdb called clonotypes with MiXCR, one entry per CDR3 protein. The sample has approximately 320,000 distinct CDR3 sequences; approximately 54% are singletons. The trim removed 5 bases at V and 6 bases at J, leaving 13 bases unmatched. The CDR3 totals 17 residues. Looked up from germline, CDR1 is SGHAT and CDR2 is FQNNGV. This sample was taken from a study of tumor-infiltrating lymphocytes in primary liver carcinoma. Study details: These were node-negative, non-metastatic T1-T3 tumors of roughly 4 to 10 cm.

The study extracted blood RNA from unsorted whole blood and also extracted germline DNA. Prior to the surgical procedure, around 4.3 milliliters of peripheral blood were collected. Study-wide results and limits: Bulk, unsorted sampling meant CD4+ and CD8+ repertoires went uncompared. The difference in top-250-clone fraction between tumors and blood was significant, favoring tumors (p = 0.039).

The sample consisted of peripheral blood. The source of this sequence is a woman in her 30s with primary liver carcinoma and hepatitis B virus infection. V and J are TRBV11-2 and TRBJ2-5, with 12 bases that match TRBD1. In nucleotides, the CDR3 is TGTGCCAGCAGCCCTCGTTCCGGGACAGGGGGCGCGAAGACCCAGTACTTC. Amino acids: CASSPRSGTGGAKTQYF. The variable domain in full, with the rest retrieved from reference TRBV11-2 and TRBJ2-5, is EAGVAQSPRYKIIEKRQSVAFWCNPISGHATLYWYQQILGQGPKLLIQFQNNGVVDDSQLPKDRFSAERLKGVDSTLKIQPAKLEDSAVYLCASSPRSGTGGAKTQYFGPGTRLLVL.